This record looks at one TCR beta chain sequence and its context. Its specificity is unknown. The protocol was immunoSEQ multiplex PCR, while the TCRdb copy is restricted to in-frame clones and leaves out a portion. The sample has roughly 80,000 clones; just over 90% are singletons. This CDR3 spans 15 amino acids. The junction had 8 bases not matched to a gene; V was cut back by 4 bases and J by 7 bases. Germline lookup yields CDR1 SGHNT and CDR2 YYREEE (reference sequence). The data originate from a study of T cell responses to AZD1222 COVID-19 vaccine. Study findings and constraints: There were mostly white British donors and more females than males, and clonal diversity was possibly underestimated. Only 6 or 7 AZD1222 recipients tested seropositive at baseline.

The study pooled second doses at about 4 or about 12 weeks. This specimen consisted of peripheral blood, obtained 28 days after the second AZD1222 dose. This sequence joins TRBV5-4 and TRBJ2-3; 11 bases line up with TRBD2. The receptor comes from an adult who received the AZD1222 COVID-19 vaccine. The CDR3 nucleotides are TGTGCCAGCAGCCGGGGGCTAGCGGGGGGATATACGCAGTATTTT. Translating gives CASSRGLAGGYTQYF.